This is a list of T cell receptor beta chains from one sample in a study of blood T cell repertoires in COVID-19. The protocol was immunoSEQ multiplex PCR, while the TCRdb copy is restricted to in-frame clones and leaves out a portion. The sample shows roughly 190,000 clones, over 80% of them seen only once. The sample consisted of peripheral blood. The source is a woman in her fifties or sixties with COVID-19, enrolled during active disease. CDR3s include the opening cysteine and the closing phenylalanine or tryptophan. The D gene is left open where the match is weak. The size field is filled for only some rows; it gives once, few, many or a size class.

TGTGCCAGCAGTATCCGGACAGGGGCGAAGAGGTGGGAGACCCAGTACTTC	CASSIRTGAKRWETQYF	TRBD1	TRBJ2-5	.	TRBV28
TGTGCCAGCAGTTTGTCAGGGGCTGGAAACACCATATATTTT	CASSLSGAGNTIYF	.	TRBJ1-3	.	TRBV27
TGTGCCGTCAGGGGGTCCGCTGGAAACACCATATATTTT	CAVRGSAGNTIYF	TRBD1	TRBJ1-3	.	TRBV2
TGTGCCAGCAGCTTACAGGTGGATAATTCACCCCTCCACTTT	CASSLQVDNSPLHF	.	TRBJ1-6	.	TRBV14
TGTGCCAGCAGTGAAGGCAGGGACAGTAGCACAGATACGCAGTATTTT	CASSEGRDSSTDTQYF	TRBD1	TRBJ2-3	many	TRBV2
TGTGCCAGCAGTTACCAGGGGCTGTCCTACGAGCAGTACTTC	CASSYQGLSYEQYF	.	TRBJ2-7	few	TRBV6-5
TGCGCCAGCAGCCCTTCCAGGGGGTCGGGCACCGGGGAGCTGTTTTTT	CASSPSRGSGTGELFF	TRBD1	TRBJ2-2	.	TRBV4-3
TGTGCCAGTAGTAGTATGGGCATAAGCCTCTCTGGGGCCAACGTCCTGACTTTC	CASSSMGISLSGANVLTF	.	TRBJ2-6	.	TRBV19
TGTGCCAGCAGTTACCAGGGGAGCCGCACAGATACGCAGTATTTT	CASSYQGSRTDTQYF	.	TRBJ2-3	.	TRBV6-6
TGCGCCAGCAGCTTGGGGACAGGGGGGGAAGAGACCCAGTACTTC	CASSLGTGGEETQYF	TRBD1	TRBJ2-5	once	TRBV5-1
TGCGCCAGCAGCCAAGATAAACAGAACGCCGATACGCAGTATTTT	CASSQDKQNADTQYF	.	TRBJ2-3	.	TRBV4-1
TGTGCCAGCTCCCGCGCAGGACAGAGTAATTACGAGCAGTACTTC	CASSRAGQSNYEQYF	.	TRBJ2-7	.	TRBV18
TGTGCCAGCAGTTCAGGACAGGGGGCCTTCTACGAGCAGTACTTC	CASSSGQGAFYEQYF	TRBD1	TRBJ2-7	.	TRBV27
TGTGCCAGCAGTTTACAGTTTCCCGCTGCCCAGCATTTT	CASSLQFPAAQHF	.	TRBJ1-5	.	TRBV28
TGTGCCAGCAGCTTGGGCAGGACACAGACCGGGGAGCTGTTTTTT	CASSLGRTQTGELFF	.	TRBJ2-2	.	TRBV5-5
TGCGCCAGCAGTGAGTCGAGGGACACCGGGGAGCTGTTTTTT	CASSESRDTGELFF	.	TRBJ2-2	.	TRBV10-1
TGTGCCAGCAGTCCCCTGCGGCCCTCTGGAAACACCATATATTTT	CASSPLRPSGNTIYF	.	TRBJ1-3	.	TRBV28
TGTGCCAGCAGTTCGAGGACTAGCGGCTACAATGAGCAGTTCTTC	CASSSRTSGYNEQFF	TRBD2	TRBJ2-1	.	TRBV28
TGCGCCAGCAGCCCAATGAGCGGAGCCTACAATGAGCAGTTCTTC	CASSPMSGAYNEQFF	.	TRBJ2-1	.	TRBV5-1
TGTGCCAGCAGCCTCCGTCAGGGGAACACTGAAGCTTTCTTT	CASSLRQGNTEAFF	.	TRBJ1-1	.	TRBV6-2/TRBV6-3
TGTGCCAGCTCACCCTCAGGCGGACTTGGCACAGATACGCAGTATTTT	CASSPSGGLGTDTQYF	.	TRBJ2-3	.	TRBV18
TGTGCCAGTAGTACTAGGACCTACAATGAGCAGTTCTTC	CASSTRTYNEQFF	.	TRBJ2-1	.	TRBV19
TGTGCCAGCAGCTTGAGGACACAGGGGCGTTCGCGTGGCTACACCTTC	CASSLRTQGRSRGYTF	TRBD1	TRBJ1-2	.	TRBV5-6
TGTGCCAGCAGTGAAGTACCGCCAGGGTCAGGGTATCAGCCCCAGCATTTT	CASSEVPPGSGYQPQHF	.	TRBJ1-5	once	TRBV6-1
TGCGCCAGCAGTGCGTACAGCGGGCGGGGAGGACCCGGGGAGCTGTTTTTT	CASSAYSGRGGPGELFF	.	TRBJ2-2	.	TRBV10-2
TGCGCCAGCAGCTTGAGTAAACAGCGGGAGGCTCAAGAGACCCAGTACTTC	CASSLSKQREAQETQYF	TRBD2	TRBJ2-5	.	TRBV5-1
TGTGCCAGCAGCTTGTCCGGACTAGCAAACAATGAGCAGTTCTTC	CASSLSGLANNEQFF	TRBD2	TRBJ2-1	few	TRBV11-3
TGTGCCAGCAGCTTACCCGGGGGGCATCAGCCCCAGCATTTT	CASSLPGGHQPQHF	.	TRBJ1-5	.	TRBV7-9
TGTGCCAGCATTCAGGGACAAATCCAAGATTTT	CASIQGQIQDF	.	TRBJ1-3	.	TRBV12-3/TRBV12-4
TGTGCCAGCAGCCCTCACGACAGGGGGCGAATTTCCGAGCAGTACTTC	CASSPHDRGRISEQYF	TRBD1	TRBJ2-7	few	TRBV9
TGCGCCAGCAGCTTCTCCACAGGGGACCCTAACTATGGCTACACCTTC	CASSFSTGDPNYGYTF	TRBD1	TRBJ1-2	.	TRBV5-1
TGTGCCAGCAGTTACTCTCTTCTGGTCAGGGAATACGAGCAGTACTTC	CASSYSLLVREYEQYF	.	TRBJ2-7	once	TRBV6-5
TGTGCCAGCAGCACCGGAGGACTAGCGGGGAAATACAATGAGCAGTTCTTC	CASSTGGLAGKYNEQFF	TRBD2	TRBJ2-1	.	TRBV7-9
TGTGCCAGTAGCCCCGACACGTGGAATGAAAAACTGTTTTTT	CASSPDTWNEKLFF	.	TRBJ1-4	.	TRBV19
TGTGCCACTTCAGGGGCCAATTACAATGAGCAGTTCTTC	CATSGANYNEQFF	.	TRBJ2-1	.	TRBV28